This T cell receptor (beta chain) was recorded in a study of CD8+ T cells in alopecia areata. This CDR3 is built from 14 residues. From germline, CDR1 is MNHEY and CDR2 SVGAGI. Trimming cost V 2 bases and J 3 bases, with 8 bases left between them. Treatment given: oral pan-JAK inhibitor, 5-10 mg twice daily. The authors extracted RNA and reverse transcribed it into cDNA as the sequencing template. Measured with immunoSEQ multiplex PCR; TCRdb has only the in-frame clones, and not every one. The sample yields 190,000 or so clones, around 58% seen once. This clone was seen a single time. This clonotype originated in a human donor with alopecia areata. V is TRBV6-5 and J is TRBJ2-1, with no clear D. This sample comprised CD8+ T cells sorted from blood, obtained at week 24, from a patient treated with tofacitinib. The CDR3 DNA reads TGTGCCAGCAGTTACGGAGAGGTCTACAATGAGCAGTTCTTC. It encodes CASSYGEVYNEQFF.